A selection of T cell receptor beta chains follows, all from one sample in a study of cytomegalovirus exposure and HLA in healthy donors. The assay was immunoSEQ multiplex PCR, and TCRdb's table has in-frame clones only and misses some. The profile covers roughly 150,000 clones, with 80% to 85% appearing a single time and about 3.8% taken by the ten largest. Sequenced material: PBMCs. The origin of the receptors is a man aged 50 or older in good health and CMV-seropositive. CDR3s include the opening cysteine and the closing phenylalanine or tryptophan. Fields, in order: J gene, clone size, D gene, V gene, CDR3 protein, CDR3 DNA. A D gene is named only where the DNA matches it firmly. Clone size is not always given. Where it is, it says once, few, many or a class for expanded clones.

>TRBJ2-7|NA|NA|TRBV20-1
CSARVEYEQYF
TGCAGTGCTAGGGTAGAGTACGAGCAGTACTTC
>TRBJ2-7|once|NA|TRBV11-2
CASSVFSYEQYF
TGTGCCAGCAGCGTCTTCTCCTACGAGCAGTACTTC
>TRBJ2-7|NA|NA|TRBV5-1
CASSLAQTGLSFEQYF
TGCGCCAGCAGCTTGGCTCAAACTGGACTATCATTCGAGCAGTACTTC
>TRBJ1-2|NA|TRBD1|TRBV2
CASSGDRPFGYTF
TGTGCCAGCAGTGGGGACAGGCCGTTTGGCTACACCTTC
>TRBJ2-7|NA|TRBD1|TRBV18
CASSLLQGSSYEQYF
TGTGCCAGCTCACTCCTACAGGGGAGCTCCTACGAGCAGTACTTC
>TRBJ1-6|NA|NA|TRBV11-2
CASSLVKEGKGSPLHF
TGTGCCAGCAGCTTAGTAAAGGAGGGTAAAGGTTCACCCCTCCACTTT
>TRBJ2-2|NA|TRBD1|TRBV9
CATGQGNTGELFF
TGTGCCACCGGACAGGGGAACACCGGGGAGCTGTTTTTT
>TRBJ2-3|NA|TRBD1|TRBV6-5
CASSPGQGITDTQYF
TGTGCCAGCAGCCCGGGACAGGGGATTACAGATACGCAGTATTTT
>TRBJ2-7|NA|NA|TRBV28
CASSFMDTSYEQYF
TGTGCCAGCAGTTTTATGGACACCTCCTACGAGCAGTACTTC
>TRBJ2-2|NA|TRBD1|TRBV27
CASSISGTGALTSGELFF
TGTGCCAGCAGTATCTCCGGGACAGGAGCCTTGACCAGCGGGGAGCTGTTTTTT
>TRBJ1-2|few|NA|TRBV5-6
CASSLRGNYGYTF
TGTGCCAGCAGCTTGAGGGGGAACTATGGCTACACCTTC
>TRBJ1-6|NA|TRBD1|TRBV15
CATSREDRVNSPLHF
TGTGCCACCAGCAGGGAGGACAGGGTTAATTCACCCCTCCACTTT
>TRBJ1-1|NA|NA|TRBV6-1
CASSVSQVNTEAFF
TGTGCCAGCAGTGTGTCCCAGGTGAACACTGAAGCTTTCTTT
>TRBJ2-2|NA|TRBD1|TRBV5-4
CASRLGLKGAGTGELFF
TGTGCCAGCAGGCTGGGCCTAAAGGGGGCCGGGACCGGGGAGCTGTTTTTT
>TRBJ1-2|NA|NA|TRBV6-1
CASSEARGWARLAGNYTF
TGTGCCAGCAGTGAAGCGAGAGGGTGGGCTCGATTGGCCGGCAACTACACCTTC
>TRBJ2-7|NA|NA|TRBV6-6
CASSGRAYEQCF
TGTGCCAGCTCTGGCAGGGCCTACGAGCAGTGCTTC
>TRBJ2-7|NA|NA|TRBV19
CASSMAGLSYEQYF
TGTGCCAGTAGTATGGCGGGATTATCTTACGAGCAGTACTTC
>TRBJ1-5|NA|NA|TRBV5-1
CASRVFPNQPQHF
TGCGCCAGCCGGGTTTTTCCCAATCAGCCCCAGCATTTT
>TRBJ2-3|NA|TRBD2|TRBV5-1
CASSRGGLSTDTQYF
TGCGCCAGCAGCCGCGGGGGACTTAGCACAGATACGCAGTATTTT
>TRBJ2-7|NA|NA|TRBV7-8
CASTFAGSYEQYF
TGTGCCAGCACCTTTGCGGGTTCCTACGAGCAGTACTTC
>TRBJ1-1|NA|NA|TRBV4-2
CASSQESYTEAFF
TGTGCCAGCAGCCAAGAGTCATACACTGAAGCTTTCTTT
>TRBJ2-1|NA|NA|TRBV5-1
CASSIGSMSEQFF
TGCGCCAGCAGCATAGGGAGTATGTCTGAGCAGTTCTTC
>TRBJ2-2|NA|NA|TRBV2
CASRPDTGELFF
TGTGCCAGCAGACCGGACACCGGGGAGCTGTTTTTT
>TRBJ1-6|NA|NA|TRBV10-3
CAIGEGWSPLHF
TGTGCCATCGGGGAGGGTTGGTCACCCCTCCACTTT
>TRBJ1-5|NA|TRBD1|TRBV18
CASSDRANQPQHF
TGTGCCAGCTCAGACAGGGCTAATCAGCCCCAGCATTTT
>TRBJ2-7|NA|TRBD1|TRBV5-1
CASSLSGQSRLSSYEQYF
TGCGCCAGCAGCTTGTCGGGACAGTCTCGATTGAGCTCCTACGAGCAGTACTTC
>TRBJ2-7|NA|TRBD1|TRBV9
CASSESGTGHEQYF
TGTGCCAGCAGCGAATCCGGGACAGGGCACGAGCAGTACTTC
>TRBJ1-4|NA|NA|TRBV7-2
CASSLLGGGSDEKLFF
TGTGCCAGCAGCTTATTGGGGGGGGGCAGTGATGAAAAACTGTTTTTT
>TRBJ2-1|once|NA|TRBV27
CASSLSPDFLRYNEQFF
TGTGCCAGCAGTTTATCGCCTGACTTCCTAAGATACAATGAGCAGTTCTTC
>TRBJ2-2|NA|TRBD1|TRBV28
CASIRGLAGELFF
TGTGCCAGCATCAGGGGGTTAGCCGGGGAGCTGTTTTTT
>TRBJ2-3|NA|NA|TRBV4-3
CASSQDGWRSDTQYF
TGCGCCAGCAGCCAAGATGGGTGGAGGTCAGATACGCAGTATTTT
>TRBJ1-4|few|NA|TRBV10-3
CAISESGSEEKLFF
TGTGCCATCAGTGAGTCAGGGAGCGAGGAAAAACTGTTTTTT
>TRBJ2-7|NA|NA|TRBV28
CASSLGRGYEQYF
TGTGCCAGCAGTTTAGGACGGGGCTACGAGCAGTACTTC
>TRBJ2-7|NA|NA|TRBV19
CASSMLGQLPYEQYF
TGTGCCAGTAGTATGCTTGGGCAGCTCCCGTACGAGCAGTACTTC
>TRBJ1-1|NA|TRBD1|TRBV2
CASRATGGIGTEAFF
TGTGCCAGCAGGGCGACAGGGGGCATCGGCACTGAAGCTTTCTTT
>TRBJ2-7|few|TRBD2|TRBV9
CASSEGQLAGLYEQYF
TGTGCCAGCAGCGAGGGGCAACTAGCGGGATTGTACGAGCAGTACTTC
>TRBJ2-3|NA|TRBD2|TRBV5-1
CASSPEGLAGGLF
TGCGCCAGCAGCCCCGAGGGACTAGCGGGGGGGCTTTTT
>TRBJ2-7|few|TRBD2|TRBV4-1
CASSQASAGGIYEQYF
TGCGCCAGCAGCCAAGCTTCGGCGGGGGGAATCTACGAGCAGTACTTC
>TRBJ2-5|NA|TRBD1|TRBV7-2
CASSSDRGETQYF
TGTGCCAGCAGCTCAGACAGGGGAGAGACCCAGTACTTC
>TRBJ2-1|NA|TRBD1|TRBV10-1
CASSEIRGGHNEQFF
TGCGCCAGCAGCGAAATACGAGGGGGCCACAATGAGCAGTTCTTC
>TRBJ1-2|NA|TRBD1|TRBV5-1
CASSFGTGEGYTF
TGCGCCAGCAGCTTCGGGACAGGGGAAGGCTACACCTTC
>TRBJ1-3|few|TRBD1|TRBV5-1
CASSLQGASGNTIYF
TGCGCCAGCAGCTTACAGGGGGCTTCTGGAAACACCATATATTTT
>TRBJ1-1|NA|TRBD1|TRBV5-1
CASSLAGTDYMNTEAFF
TGCGCCAGCAGCTTGGCGGGGACAGACTACATGAACACTGAAGCTTTCTTT
>TRBJ2-2|NA|NA|TRBV6-1
CASSEVQDTGELFF
TGTGCCAGCAGTGAAGTTCAGGACACCGGGGAGCTGTTTTTT
>TRBJ2-1|NA|TRBD2|TRBV5-8
CASSLGGRAYNEQFF
TGTGCCAGCAGCTTGGGCGGGAGGGCCTACAATGAGCAGTTCTTC
>TRBJ2-1|NA|NA|TRBV29-1
CSVEGSRGYNEQFF
TGCAGCGTTGAGGGTTCGAGGGGGTACAATGAGCAGTTCTTC
>TRBJ2-5|NA|TRBD2|TRBV4-1
CASSQRAGLETQYF
TGCGCCAGCAGCCAAAGAGCGGGACTGGAGACCCAGTACTTC
>TRBJ2-7|NA|TRBD1|TRBV7-2
CASSAQGTFYEQYF
TGTGCCAGCAGCGCACAGGGGACGTTCTACGAGCAGTACTTC
>TRBJ2-5|few|TRBD2|TRBV29-1
CSVSVTSAETQYF
TGCAGCGTGTCCGTGACTAGCGCCGAGACCCAGTACTTC
>TRBJ2-3|few|NA|TRBV7-2
CASSLDLARRLTDTQYF
TGTGCCAGCAGCTTAGACCTAGCGAGGAGGCTAACAGATACGCAGTATTTT
>TRBJ2-7|NA|TRBD1|TRBV2
CASRATGGLYEQYF
TGTGCCAGCAGAGCGACAGGGGGCTTGTACGAGCAGTACTTC
>TRBJ2-6|NA|NA|TRBV2
CASSDGGAGANVLTF
TGTGCCAGCAGTGATGGTGGAGCAGGGGCCAACGTCCTGACTTTC
>TRBJ2-7|NA|TRBD1|TRBV4-1
CASSQTGDHYEQYF
TGCGCCAGCAGCCAGACAGGGGACCACTACGAGCAGTACTTC
>TRBJ2-3|NA|NA|TRBV6-5
CASSYEGGRLDTQYF
TGTGCCAGCAGTTACGAGGGGGGGCGCTTAGATACGCAGTATTTT
>TRBJ2-7|NA|NA|TRBV5-1
CASSRLAPSGEQYF
TGCGCCAGCAGCAGGCTAGCGCCCTCCGGCGAGCAGTACTTC
>TRBJ1-1|NA|NA|TRBV20-1
CSASKNTEAFF
TGCAGTGCTAGCAAGAACACTGAAGCTTTCTTT